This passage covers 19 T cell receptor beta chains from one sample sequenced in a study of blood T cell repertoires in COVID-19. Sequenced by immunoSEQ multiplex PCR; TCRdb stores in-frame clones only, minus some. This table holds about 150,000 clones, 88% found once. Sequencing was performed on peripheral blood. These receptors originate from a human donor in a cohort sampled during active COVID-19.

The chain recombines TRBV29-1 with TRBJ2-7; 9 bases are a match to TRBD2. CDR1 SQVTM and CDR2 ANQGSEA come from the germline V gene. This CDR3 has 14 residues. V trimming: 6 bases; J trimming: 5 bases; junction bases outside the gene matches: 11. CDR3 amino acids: CSVSLGGGAHEQYF. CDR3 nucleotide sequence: TGCAGCGTCTCCCTCGGCGGGGGGGCCCACGAGCAGTACTTC.

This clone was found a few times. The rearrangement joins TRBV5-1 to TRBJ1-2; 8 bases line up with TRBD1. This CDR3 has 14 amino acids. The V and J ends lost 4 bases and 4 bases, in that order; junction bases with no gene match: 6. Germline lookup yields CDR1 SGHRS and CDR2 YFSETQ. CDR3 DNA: TGCGCCAGCAGCCCGCAGGGGGCGGGCTATGGCTACACCTTC. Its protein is CASSPQGAGYGYTF. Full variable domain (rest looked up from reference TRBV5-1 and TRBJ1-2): KAGVTQTPRYLIKTRGQQVTLSCSPISGHRSVSWYQQTPGQGLQFLFEYFSETQRNKGNFPGRFSGRQFSNSRSEMNVSTLELGDSALYLCASSPQGAGYGYTFGSGTRLTVV.

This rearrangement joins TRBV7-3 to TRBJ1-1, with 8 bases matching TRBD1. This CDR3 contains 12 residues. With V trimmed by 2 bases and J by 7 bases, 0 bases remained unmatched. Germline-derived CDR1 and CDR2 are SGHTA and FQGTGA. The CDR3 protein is CASSLDRGEAFF. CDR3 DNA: TGTGCCAGCAGCTTAGACAGGGGTGAAGCTTTCTTT.

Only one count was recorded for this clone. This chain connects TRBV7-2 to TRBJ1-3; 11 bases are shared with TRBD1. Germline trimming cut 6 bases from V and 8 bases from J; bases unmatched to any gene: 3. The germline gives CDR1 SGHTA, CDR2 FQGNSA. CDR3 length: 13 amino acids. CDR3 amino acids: CASSRDRGDTIYF. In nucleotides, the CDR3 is TGTGCCAGCAGTCGGGACAGGGGGGACACCATATATTTT.

The CDR3 DNA sequence: TGTGCCAGCAGCCAAGATTTTGGGGCCCCCTCAGAGCAGCCCCAGCATTTT. Encoded protein: CASSQDFGAPSEQPQHF. The chain joins TRBV3-1 (or the pseudogene TRBV3-2) to TRBJ1-5, with D perhaps TRBD1 (5 bases). Deletions cut 0 bases from V and 7 bases from J, with 19 bases between. There are 17 residues in the CDR3. CDR1 is LGHDT and CDR2 is YNNKEL in the germline V gene (reference sequence).

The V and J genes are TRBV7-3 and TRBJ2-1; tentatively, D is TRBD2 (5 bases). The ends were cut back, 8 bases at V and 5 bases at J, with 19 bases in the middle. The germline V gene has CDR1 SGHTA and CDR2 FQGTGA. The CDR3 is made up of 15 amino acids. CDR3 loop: CASLQTIIGNNEQFF. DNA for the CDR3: TGTGCCAGCCTACAAACTATTATCGGGAACAATGAGCAGTTCTTC.

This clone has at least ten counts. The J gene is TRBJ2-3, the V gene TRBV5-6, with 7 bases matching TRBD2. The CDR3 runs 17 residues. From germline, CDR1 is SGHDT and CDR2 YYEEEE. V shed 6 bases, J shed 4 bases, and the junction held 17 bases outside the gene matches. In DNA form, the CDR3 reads TGTGCCAGCAACATCCGGCGGGCGGGGGATGGCGCAGATACGCAGTATTTT. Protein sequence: CASNIRRAGDGADTQYF.

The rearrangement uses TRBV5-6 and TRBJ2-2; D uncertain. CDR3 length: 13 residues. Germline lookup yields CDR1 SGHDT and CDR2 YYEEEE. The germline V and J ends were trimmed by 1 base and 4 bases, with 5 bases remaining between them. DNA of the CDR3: TGTGCCAGCAGCTTGCCGGTCACCGGGGAGCTGTTTTTT. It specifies CASSLPVTGELFF.

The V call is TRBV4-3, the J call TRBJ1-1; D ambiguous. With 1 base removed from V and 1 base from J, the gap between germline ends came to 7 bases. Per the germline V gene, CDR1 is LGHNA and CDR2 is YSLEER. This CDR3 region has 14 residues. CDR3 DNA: TGCGCCAGCAGCCAAGGGTACAGGAACACTGAAGCTTTCTTT. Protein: CASSQGYRNTEAFF.

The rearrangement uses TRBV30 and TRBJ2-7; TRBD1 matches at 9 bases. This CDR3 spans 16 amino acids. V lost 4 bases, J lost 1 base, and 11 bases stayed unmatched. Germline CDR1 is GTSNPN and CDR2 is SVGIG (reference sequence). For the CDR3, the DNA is TGTGCCTGGACAACTTTCCGGGACAGGGTTTCCTACGAGCAGTACTTC. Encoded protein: CAWTTFRDRVSYEQYF. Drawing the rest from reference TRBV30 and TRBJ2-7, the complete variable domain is SQTIHQWPATLVQPVGSPLSLECTVEGTSNPNLYWYRQAAGRGLQLLFYSVGIGQISSEVPQNLSASRPQDRQFILSSKKLLLSDSGFYLCAWTTFRDRVSYEQYFGPGTRLTVT.

CDR3 DNA sequence: TGTGCCAGCAGTTATGCAGGGAGCAATCAGCCCCAGCATTTT. It translates to CASSYAGSNQPQHF. The chain recombines TRBV6-2 or TRBV6-3 with TRBJ1-5; TRBD1 is a possible D gene (5 bases). This CDR3 has 14 residues. The V end was cut by 3 bases, the J end by 1 base, with 7 bases between. Germline-derived CDR1 and CDR2 are MNHEY and SVGEGT.

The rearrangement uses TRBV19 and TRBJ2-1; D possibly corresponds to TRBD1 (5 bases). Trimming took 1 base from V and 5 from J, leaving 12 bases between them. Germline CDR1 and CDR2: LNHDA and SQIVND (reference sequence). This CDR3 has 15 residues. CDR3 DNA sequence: TGTGCCAGTAGTATAGGCCAGGGTAGGGACAATGAGCAGTTCTTC. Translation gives CASSIGQGRDNEQFF. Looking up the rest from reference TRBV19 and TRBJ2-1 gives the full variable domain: DGGITQSPKYLFRKEGQNVTLSCEQNLNHDAMYWYRQDPGQGLRLIYYSQIVNDFQKGDIAEGYSVSREKKESFPLTVTSAQKNPTAFYLCASSIGQGRDNEQFFGPGTRLTVL.

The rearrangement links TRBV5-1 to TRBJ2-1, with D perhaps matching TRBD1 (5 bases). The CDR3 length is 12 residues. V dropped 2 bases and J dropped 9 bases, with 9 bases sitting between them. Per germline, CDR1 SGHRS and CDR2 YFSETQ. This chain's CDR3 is CASSLRRAEQFF. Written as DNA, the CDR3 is TGCGCCAGCAGCTTACGCAGGGCTGAGCAGTTCTTC.

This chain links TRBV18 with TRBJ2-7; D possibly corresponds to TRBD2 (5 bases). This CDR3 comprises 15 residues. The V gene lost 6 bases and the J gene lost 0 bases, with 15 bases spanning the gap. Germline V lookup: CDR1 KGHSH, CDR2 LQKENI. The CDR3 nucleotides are TGTGCCAGCTCCCCAACCGGGAAGTTCTCCTACGAGCAGTACTTC. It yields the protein CASSPTGKFSYEQYF.

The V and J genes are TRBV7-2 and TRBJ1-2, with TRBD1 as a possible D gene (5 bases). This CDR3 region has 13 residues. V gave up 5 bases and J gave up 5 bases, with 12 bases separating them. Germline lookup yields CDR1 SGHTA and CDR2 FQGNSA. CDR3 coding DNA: TGTGCCAGCAGCCCGGGGGAAGTGTATGGCTACACCTTC. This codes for CASSPGEVYGYTF.

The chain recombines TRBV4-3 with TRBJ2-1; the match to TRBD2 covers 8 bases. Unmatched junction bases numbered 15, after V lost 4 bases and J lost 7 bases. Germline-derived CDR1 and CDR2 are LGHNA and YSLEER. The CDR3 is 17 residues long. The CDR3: CASSPTFASGRKNEQFF. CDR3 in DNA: TGCGCCAGCAGCCCCACCTTCGCGAGCGGGAGAAAGAATGAGCAGTTCTTC.

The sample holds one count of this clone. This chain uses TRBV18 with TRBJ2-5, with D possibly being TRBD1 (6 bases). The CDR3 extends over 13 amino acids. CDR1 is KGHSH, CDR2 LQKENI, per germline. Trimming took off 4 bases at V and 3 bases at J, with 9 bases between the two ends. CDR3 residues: CASSRQVEETQYF. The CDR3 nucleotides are TGTGCCAGCTCACGACAGGTGGAAGAGACCCAGTACTTC.

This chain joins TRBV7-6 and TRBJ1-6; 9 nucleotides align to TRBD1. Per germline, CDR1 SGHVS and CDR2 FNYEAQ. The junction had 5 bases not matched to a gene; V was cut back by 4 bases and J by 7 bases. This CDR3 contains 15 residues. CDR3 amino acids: CASSSRDRENSPLHF. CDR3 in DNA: TGTGCCAGCAGCTCCCGGGACAGGGAGAATTCACCCCTCCACTTT.

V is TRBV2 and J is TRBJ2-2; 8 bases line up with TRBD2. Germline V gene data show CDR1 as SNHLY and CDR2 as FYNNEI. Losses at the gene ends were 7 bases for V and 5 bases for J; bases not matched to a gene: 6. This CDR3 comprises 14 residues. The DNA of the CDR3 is TGTGCCAGCATACGACGGGGGGGAACCGGGGAGCTGTTTTTT. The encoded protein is CASIRRGGTGELFF.